The 16 T cell receptor beta chains below all came from one sample that was sequenced in a study of beta chain features in type 1 diabetes. Overall study results and limits: Type 1 diabetes patients had TCRB CDR3s that were shorter (moderately but significantly so) in all four CD4+ subsets.

Their antigens remain unidentified. Of the isolated RNA, all was reverse transcribed, and so the sequenced material was expressed TCRB transcripts. Libraries were prepared by immunoSEQ multiplex PCR; TCRdb keeps only in-frame clonotypes and omits some of them. Of around 310,000 clones in the sample, roughly 13% were seen once. Sequenced: naive CD4+ T cells from blood. The receptors originated from a woman aged 18-30 years with type 1 diabetes.

V usage is TRBV5-4 and J usage is TRBJ1-3; unclear D gene. V dropped 0 bases and J dropped 6 bases, with 7 bases sitting between them. Per the germline V gene, CDR1 is SGHNT and CDR2 is YYREEE (reference sequence). The CDR3 length is 13 residues. CDR3 in DNA: TGTGCCAGCAGCTTGGTAGAGGAAAACACCATATATTTT. Translation gives CASSLVEENTIYF.

This clone has just a few counts. The chain employs TRBV29-1 and TRBJ1-1; perhaps TRBD1 as D (6 bases). The ends were cut back, 8 bases at V and 5 bases at J, with 15 bases in the middle. The germline CDR1 and CDR2 sequences are SQVTM and ANQGSEA. The length of the CDR3 is 12 residues. CDR3 in DNA: TGCAGCATACAGGGAGTTGGGACTGAAGCTTTCTTT. Encoded protein: CSIQGVGTEAFF.

This clone was found a few times. J is TRBJ2-2 and V is TRBV29-1, with D tentatively TRBD1 (6 bases). V lost 6 bases and J 0 bases, leaving 11 bases between the germline ends. The CDR3 runs 14 residues. CDR1 SQVTM and CDR2 ANQGSEA come from the germline V gene. The DNA of the CDR3 is TGCAGCGTCTACAGGGCAACGAACACCGGGGAGCTGTTTTTT. Amino acid sequence: CSVYRATNTGELFF.

The sample holds a few counts of this clone. The chain uses TRBV19 and TRBJ2-6; TRBD1 agrees at 7 bases. The CDR3 contains 16 residues. CDR1 and CDR2 from the germline V gene are LNHDA and SQIVND (reference sequence). V lost 4 bases, J lost 1 base, and 4 bases stayed unmatched. The CDR3 DNA reads as TGTGCCAGTAGTAGGGGCAGGGGGTCTGGGGCCAACGTCCTGACTTTC. This gives the protein CASSRGRGSGANVLTF.

This clone occurred a few times. V is TRBV20-1 and J is TRBJ2-1; tentatively, D is TRBD1 (6 bases). The CDR3 spans 11 residues. In germline, CDR1 is DFQATT, CDR2 SNEGSKA (reference sequence). With 5 bases removed from V and 6 bases from J, the gap between germline ends came to 8 bases. The CDR3: CSAPDSNEQFF. CDR3 nucleotides: TGCAGTGCTCCGGACAGCAATGAGCAGTTCTTC.

Here the CDR3 DNA reads TGTGCCAGCAGCTTAGGCGGGTTCGGCGAGCAGTACGTC. Translation gives CASSLGGFGEQYV. The J gene is TRBJ2-7, the V gene TRBV7-2, with D maybe TRBD2 (5 bases). V shed 1 base and J shed 6 bases, with 10 bases lying between them. Germline-derived CDR1 and CDR2 are SGHTA and FQGNSA. This CDR3 has 13 amino acids.

The chain uses TRBV5-1 and TRBJ1-1; 8 nucleotides match TRBD1. Per germline, CDR1 SGHRS and CDR2 YFSETQ. The V and J ends lost 2 bases and 5 bases, in that order; junction bases with no gene match: 5. The CDR3 length is 14 residues. CDR3 protein: CASSFQGARTEAFF. In nucleotides, the CDR3 is TGCGCCAGCAGCTTTCAGGGGGCTCGAACTGAAGCTTTCTTT.

The rearrangement uses TRBV5-1 and TRBJ1-5; 8 bases are a match to TRBD1. With V trimmed by 0 bases and J by 6 bases, 8 bases remained unmatched. The CDR3 sequence is 16 residues long. CDR1 and CDR2 from the germline V gene are SGHRS and YFSETQ. CDR3 bases: TGCGCCAGCAGCTTGGGCCCGACAGGGGAGGGTCAGCCCCAGCATTTT. Its protein is CASSLGPTGEGQPQHF.

The chain couples TRBV5-4 to TRBJ2-3, with a weak D call TRBD1 (6 bases). This CDR3 spans 14 amino acids. V lost 4 bases and J lost 2, with 11 bases in between. Germline values: CDR1 SGHNT, CDR2 YYREEE (reference sequence). CDR3 in amino acids: CASSLNRATDTQYF. The CDR3, as DNA: TGTGCCAGCAGCCTCAACAGGGCCACAGATACGCAGTATTTT.

This clone was observed a handful of times. This chain uses TRBV25-1 with TRBJ2-2; possibly TRBD1 for D (6 bases). Trimming shortened V by 2 bases and J by 3 bases, and 13 bases separated the two germline ends. The CDR3 totals 16 residues. Germline V lookup: CDR1 MGHDK, CDR2 SYGVNS. The chain's CDR3 is CASSESRGYYTGELFF. As DNA, the CDR3 is TGTGCCAGCAGTGAAAGCAGGGGCTACTACACCGGGGAGCTGTTTTTT.

This chain links TRBV14 with TRBJ2-3; D call uncertain. There are 15 residues in the CDR3. Germline V gene lookup returns CDR1 SGHDN and CDR2 FVKESK. V was shortened by 4 bases and J by 1 base, with 12 bases between the two germline ends. The CDR3 region is CASSLQRDRTDTQYF. As DNA, the CDR3 is TGTGCCAGCAGCCTCCAACGCGATCGCACAGATACGCAGTATTTT.

This chain links TRBV2 with TRBJ2-2, with 8 bases that match TRBD2. Germline loops: CDR1 SNHLY, CDR2 FYNNEI. This CDR3 is 14 amino acids long. J gave up 4 bases and V 4 bases, and 2 bases lay outside the gene matches. The CDR3, as DNA: TGTGCCAGCAGTGGGACTAGCAGCACCGGGGAGCTGTTTTTT. Translation: CASSGTSSTGELFF. The variable domain in full, with the rest retrieved from reference TRBV2 and TRBJ2-2, is EPEVTQTPSHQVTQMGQEVILRCVPISNHLYFYWYRQILGQKVEFLVSFYNNEISEKSEIFDDQFSVERPDGSNFTLKIRSTKLEDSAMYFCASSGTSSTGELFFGEGSRLTVL.

The genes are TRBV5-1 and TRBJ2-2, with 9 bases identical to TRBD1. Germline V gene sequence: CDR1 SGHRS, CDR2 YFSETQ. The J segment lost 3 bases and the V segment lost 4 bases, leaving 13 bases of the junction unmatched. The CDR3 runs 18 residues. The CDR3 spells CASSRKGQGTSYTGELFF. In DNA, the CDR3 is TGCGCCAGCAGCCGCAAAGGACAGGGGACCTCTTACACCGGGGAGCTGTTTTTT.

There are a few counts of this clone. The V call is TRBV15, the J call TRBJ2-6, with TRBD2 matching over 12 bases. After removal of 0 bases from V and 0 bases from J, the junction contained 12 bases not matched to a gene. This CDR3 comprises 22 residues. From germline, CDR1 is LNHNV and CDR2 YYDKDF (reference sequence). The CDR3 here is CATSRDQALGLAGYSGANVLTF. For the CDR3, the DNA is TGTGCCACCAGCAGAGATCAAGCCCTTGGACTAGCGGGATACTCTGGGGCCAACGTCCTGACTTTC.

This clone has more than one count but fewer than ten. The V gene is TRBV9, the J gene TRBJ2-2, with D maybe TRBD1 (6 bases). Trimming left V 3 bases short and J 6 bases short, with 18 bases between. The CDR3 sequence is 16 residues long. Germline CDR1 SGDLS, CDR2 YYNGEE. The CDR3 loop reads CASSASAGVTPGELFF. CDR3 DNA: TGTGCCAGCAGCGCGTCGGCAGGGGTTACCCCCGGGGAGCTGTTTTTT.

The CDR3 DNA reads as TGTGCCAGTAGTATCAGCTGGCGACTCCCTAGCAATCAGCCCCAGCATTTT. Translation gives CASSISWRLPSNQPQHF. V and J are TRBV19 and TRBJ1-5; D remains ambiguous. Between the trimmed V and J ends, which lost 3 bases and 0 bases, there was a span of 15 bases. The length of the CDR3 is 17 residues. Germline V gives CDR1 LNHDA, CDR2 SQIVND (reference sequence).